The 21 T cell receptor beta chains reported below all come from one sample, sequenced in a study of control samples from healthy donors and cancer patients. The protocol was immunoSEQ multiplex PCR, while the TCRdb copy is restricted to in-frame clones and leaves out a portion. This sample has some 110,000 clones, with 75% to 90% found just once. Sequenced material: PBMCs. The source of these receptors is a woman in her 50s with colorectal cancer.

The genes are TRBV12-3 or TRBV12-4 and TRBJ1-2; D is possibly TRBD1 (5 bases). There are 13 residues in the CDR3. The V and J ends lost 5 bases and 10 bases respectively, with 17 bases between them. CDR3 in DNA: TGTGCCAGCAGTCCCCAACCACCGGGGACCTACACCTTC. Translation gives CASSPQPPGTYTF.

V is TRBV5-4 and J is TRBJ2-5; TRBD1 matches 8 bases. This CDR3 comprises 13 residues. The V gene end was trimmed by 4 bases and the J gene end by 7 bases; junction bases not matched to a gene: 6. Germline V gene lookup returns CDR1 SGHNT and CDR2 YYREEE (reference sequence). Here the CDR3 reads CASSPGQGATQYF. For the CDR3, the DNA is TGTGCCAGCAGCCCCGGACAGGGTGCGACCCAGTACTTC.

This chain connects TRBV19 to TRBJ2-3; D is unresolved. The CDR3 has 13 residues. Between the trimmed V and J ends, which lost 7 bases and 6 bases, there was a span of 14 bases. Germline V CDR1 and CDR2: LNHDA, SQIVND (reference sequence). CDR3 DNA: TGTGCCAGTAAATTCCGGGCTGGCGATACGCAGTATTTT. Translated, it gives CASKFRAGDTQYF.

The chain uses TRBV9 and TRBJ1-3; TRBD1 aligns across 10 bases. The germline V gene has CDR1 SGDLS and CDR2 YYNGEE. The V gene end was trimmed by 3 bases and the J gene end by 0 bases; junction bases not matched to a gene: 6. The length of the CDR3 is 17 residues. This CDR3 reads CASSGTGQGSSGNTIYF. CDR3 coding DNA: TGTGCCAGCAGCGGCACGGGACAGGGGAGCTCTGGAAACACCATATATTTT. Combining the CDR3 with reference TRBV9 and TRBJ1-3 gives the whole variable domain DSGVTQTPKHLITATGQRVTLRCSPRSGDLSVYWYQQSLDQGLQFLIQYYNGEERAKGNILERFSAQQFPDLHSELNLSSLELGDSALYFCASSGTGQGSSGNTIYFGEGSWLTVV.

CDR3 in amino acids: CASRPASTDTQYF. CDR3 DNA sequence: TGTGCCAGCAGACCGGCTAGCACAGATACGCAGTATTTT. This rearrangement joins TRBV6-5 to TRBJ2-3; D not certain. The V and J ends lost 6 bases and 0 bases respectively, with 7 bases between them. This CDR3 has 13 amino acids. Germline V gene sequence: CDR1 MNHEY, CDR2 SVGAGI.

This chain links TRBV11-2 with TRBJ2-3; 13 bases align to TRBD2. The CDR3 runs 16 residues. J was trimmed by 3 bases and V by 5 bases; bases with no gene match: 5. CDR1 is SGHAT and CDR2 is FQNNGV in the germline V gene. This CDR3 reads CASSVGTSGITDTQYF. DNA for the CDR3: TGTGCCAGCAGCGTCGGGACTAGCGGGATAACAGATACGCAGTATTTT.

V and J are TRBV6-5 and TRBJ2-3; maybe TRBD2 (6 bases). V lost 5 bases, J lost 0 bases, and 6 bases lay in between. The CDR3 length is 13 residues. Germline V lookup: CDR1 MNHEY, CDR2 SVGAGI. CDR3 DNA sequence: TGTGCCAGCAGTAGCGGGAGCACAGATACGCAGTATTTT. Protein: CASSSGSTDTQYF.

The V call is TRBV12-3 or TRBV12-4, the J call TRBJ1-1; 10 bases line up with TRBD1. CDR3 size: 13 residues. J gave up 7 bases and V 6 bases, and 5 bases lay outside the gene matches. This CDR3 reads CASRGTGDGEAFF. DNA of the CDR3: TGTGCCAGCAGAGGGACAGGGGACGGTGAAGCTTTCTTT.

V usage is TRBV7-8 and J usage is TRBJ2-7; 8 bases match TRBD1. The junction had 6 bases not matched to a gene; V was cut back by 0 bases and J by 2 bases. The CDR3 runs 16 residues. CDR1 and CDR2 from the germline V gene are SGHVS and FQNEAQ. Written as DNA, the CDR3 is TGTGCCAGCAGCTTAGCGCCGGGACAGGATACCTACGAGCAGTACTTC. Residues: CASSLAPGQDTYEQYF. The variable domain in full, completed from reference TRBV7-8 and TRBJ2-7, reads GAGVSQSPRYKVAKRGQDVALRCDPISGHVSLFWYQQALGQGPEFLTYFQNEAQLDKSGLPSDRFFAERPEGSVSTLKIQRTQQEDSAVYLCASSLAPGQDTYEQYFGPGTRLTVT.

The chain combines TRBV5-6 with TRBJ1-3; D is undetermined. Germline CDR1 is SGHDT and CDR2 is YYEEEE. V was shortened by 0 bases and J by 2 bases, with 6 bases between the two germline ends. The CDR3 length is 14 residues. CDR3 DNA: TGTGCCAGCAGCTTGGTAGGGCCTGGAAACACCATATATTTT. Translated: CASSLVGPGNTIYF.

J is TRBJ2-2 and V is TRBV9, with D unresolved. The CDR3 loop spans 16 amino acids. With 0 bases removed from V and 0 bases from J, the gap between germline ends came to 9 bases. Germline CDR1 reads SGDLS; CDR2 reads YYNGEE. The CDR3 protein is CASSVGAQANTGELFF. CDR3 in DNA: TGTGCCAGCAGCGTAGGGGCCCAAGCGAACACCGGGGAGCTGTTTTTT. The full variable domain, its missing parts supplied by reference TRBV9 and TRBJ2-2, is DSGVTQTPKHLITATGQRVTLRCSPRSGDLSVYWYQQSLDQGLQFLIQYYNGEERAKGNILERFSAQQFPDLHSELNLSSLELGDSALYFCASSVGAQANTGELFFGEGSRLTVL.

This chain links TRBV5-1 with TRBJ1-2, with D perhaps matching TRBD1 (6 bases). This CDR3 has 15 residues. Germline V gene data show CDR1 as SGHRS and CDR2 as YFSETQ. Trimming left V 0 bases short and J 3 bases short, with 12 bases between. Here the CDR3 DNA reads TGCGCCAGCAGCTTGGACACAGGGCTGGACTATGGCTACACCTTC. Its protein is CASSLDTGLDYGYTF.

The chain carries TRBV27 and TRBJ2-1, with TRBD2 matching over 9 bases. V shed 5 bases, J shed 7 bases, and the junction held 6 bases outside the gene matches. This CDR3 is 14 amino acids long. The germline gives CDR1 MNHEY, CDR2 SMNVEV (reference sequence). Written as DNA, the CDR3 is TGTGCCAGCAGTCGCGGACTAGCGACGAATGAGCAGTTCTTC. Encoded protein: CASSRGLATNEQFF.

This chain joins TRBV5-1 and TRBJ2-1; 7 bases map to TRBD2. There are 14 residues in the CDR3. V lost 2 bases to trimming and J lost 8 bases; unmatched junction nucleotides: 7. Germline V gene sequence: CDR1 SGHRS, CDR2 YFSETQ. In nucleotides, the CDR3 is TGCGCCAGCAGCTTACGCGGGGGAGTCTATGAGCAGTTCTTC. It codes for CASSLRGGVYEQFF.

Concerning this clone itself: Germline and junction disagree at one end, which may indicate a read error. The V call is TRBV6-5, the J call TRBJ1-1; 8 nucleotides match TRBD1. The length of the CDR3 is 10 residues. Germline V CDR1 and CDR2: MNHEY, SVGAGI. CDR3 nucleotide sequence: TGTGCCAGCAGGGGACAGGCGCACTGGTTT. Translated: CASRGQAHWF.

The chain joins TRBV4-2 to TRBJ2-7; D not resolved. V shed 1 base and J shed 1 base, with 14 bases lying between them. CDR1 and CDR2 from the germline V gene are LGHNA and YNFKEQ. This CDR3 comprises 16 residues. This chain's CDR3 is CASSQGAHGLSYEQYF. CDR3 nucleotide sequence: TGTGCCAGCAGCCAAGGAGCGCACGGATTATCCTACGAGCAGTACTTC.

The J gene is TRBJ1-1, the V gene TRBV7-9; D is unclear. Deletions cut 6 bases from V and 1 base from J, with 12 bases between. Per the germline V gene, CDR1 is SEHNR and CDR2 is FQNEAQ (reference sequence). This CDR3 has 14 amino acids. CDR3 coding DNA: TGTGCCAGCAGGTCTTTTATGACGAACACTGAAGCTTTCTTT. Its translation is CASRSFMTNTEAFF.

The chain recombines TRBV6-6 with TRBJ1-1, with a tentative D call TRBD1 (5 bases). The V end was cut by 5 bases, the J end by 6 bases, with 19 bases between. CDR1 MNHNY and CDR2 SVGAGI come from the germline V gene (reference sequence). There are 15 residues in the CDR3. CDR3 loop: CASSDAGKSSSEAFF. CDR3 nucleotides: TGTGCCAGCAGTGACGCAGGGAAAAGTTCTTCTGAAGCTTTCTTT.

In its sample, this clone was seen a few times. The chain joins TRBV5-1 to TRBJ1-1; D not certain. The V and J ends lost 4 bases and 3 bases respectively, with 13 bases between them. CDR1 SGHRS and CDR2 YFSETQ come from the germline V gene. The CDR3 is made up of 14 amino acids. CDR3 in DNA: TGCGCCAGCAGCAGACTTCAGACGGACACTGAAGCTTTCTTT. Protein product: CASSRLQTDTEAFF.

The V and J genes are TRBV6-5 and TRBJ2-5, with D perhaps given as TRBD1 or TRBD2 (6 bases each). The CDR3 totals 12 residues. Germline V lookup: CDR1 MNHEY, CDR2 SVGAGI. Trimming cost V 6 bases and J 5 bases, with 10 bases left between them. The CDR3 DNA follows: TGTGCCAGCAGCGGGGGCAGGGAGACCCAGTACTTC. It encodes CASSGGRETQYF.

The chain carries TRBV14 and TRBJ2-5, with D possibly being TRBD1 (5 bases). This CDR3 region has 16 residues. The germline V and J ends were trimmed by 1 base and 4 bases, with 16 bases remaining between them. Germline V gene lookup returns CDR1 SGHDN and CDR2 FVKESK. The DNA for the CDR3 is TGTGCCAGCAGCCAAGGGGGCCCGACGACCAGAGAGACCCAGTACTTC. Residues: CASSQGGPTTRETQYF.